This T cell receptor beta chain was recovered during a study of shared clonotypes between healthy human individuals. Positively selected for CCR7, the CD45RO-negative cells used as naive CD8 cells excluded terminally differentiated effector memory CD45RA+ cells. Recent vaccinations or acute infections were absent in the healthy HIV-negative adult donors. The CDR3 has 12 amino acids. The V end lost 8 bases, the J end lost 5 bases, and 13 bases lay between the germline ends. CDR1 and CDR2 from the germline V gene are ENHRY and SYGVKD. Study results and limitations: Among a few donors, approximately 5% of naive CD4 clonotypes were found in common. Sequencing depth was a factor that was expected to affect clonotype sharing among donors.

On this clone itself: Antigen specificity is unknown.

Assay used: immunoSEQ multiplex PCR; TCRdb lists only in-frame clones, some missing. The sample consists of around 1.9 million clones, over 85% of them appearing once. This TCR derives from a man younger than 30 in good health. Some clones in this sample may be carry-over from other donors' samples. The V gene is TRBV10-3, the J gene TRBJ2-7; a possible D gene is TRBD1 (6 bases). The sample comprised naive CD8+ T cells from PBMCs. The CDR3 sequence: CAIRTALDEQYF. CDR3 nucleotides: TGTGCCATCCGGACAGCCTTGGACGAGCAGTACTTC.